This TCR beta chain was observed in a study of cytomegalovirus exposure and HLA in healthy donors. Across the whole study: Ancestry clustering placed roughly 86% of approximately 420 genotyped donors in the Caucasian-associated cluster.

The CDR3 contains 16 residues. Losses at the gene ends were 6 bases for V and 3 bases for J; bases not matched to a gene: 9. Germline loops: CDR1 SNHLY, CDR2 FYNNEI. Concerning this clone: Its target is unknown.

Both 60 Vbeta primers and 13 Jbeta primers went into the PCR. Sequenced by immunoSEQ multiplex PCR; TCRdb stores in-frame clones only, minus some. The sample contains more than 15,000 clones, about 80% of which appear only once. Study-wide findings and caveats: The study designated 150 or so TCR beta chains cytomegalovirus-associated. Among the CMV-associated chains, a few were confirmed in vitro as specific for CMV antigens. An analysis was carried out later, and it reportedly showed fewer N-insertions in an Asian-associated ancestry cluster than the approximately 610-donor mean.

Input material: PBMCs. The chain employs TRBV2 and TRBJ2-3, with 10 nucleotides matching TRBD2. This TCR came from a human donor in good health. In DNA form, the CDR3 reads TGTGCCAGCAGCGAAAGAGCGGGGGGGGCGACAGATACGCAGTATTTT. Amino acids: CASSERAGGATDTQYF.